What follows describes a single TCR beta chain. Recent acute infections and vaccinations were absent in the healthy HIV-negative adult donors. The CDR3 totals 16 residues. Looked up from germline, CDR1 is KGHSH and CDR2 is LQKENI. Deletions cut 5 bases from V and 2 bases from J, with 16 bases between. The sample belongs to a study of shared clonotypes between healthy human individuals. Overall study: Participating donors consisted of two women and a few men aged 18 to 49.

The authors ran unsorted PBMC replicate PCRs on 250 to 350 ng DNA, about 30,000 T cell genomes. TCRdb's table, derived via immunoSEQ multiplex PCR, lists solely in-frame clones and lacks some. The sample has roughly 490,000 clones, roughly 85% seen once; the top ten hold approximately 12%. Sample: PBMCs. The chain is built from TRBV18 and TRBJ1-5, with D perhaps TRBD1 (6 bases). The TCR originated in a woman aged 40 to 55 in good health. Some clones in this sample may be carry-over from other donors' samples. CDR3 amino acids: CASSAGQQNRNQPQHF. DNA of the CDR3: TGTGCCAGCTCAGCCGGACAGCAGAATCGCAATCAGCCCCAGCATTTT.